These T cell receptor beta chains were read from a single sample in a study of early T cells in non-severe SARS-CoV-2 infection. TCRdb itself ran the 5' RACE reads through MiXCR, one entry per CDR3 protein. The data contain 85,000 to 120,000 distinct CDR3 sequences, 13% of them singletons. The source material was whole blood. Source of these receptors: an adult who was a healthcare worker with PCR-confirmed SARS-CoV-2 infection or an uninfected control (not recorded which). CDR3s leave out the opening cysteine and the closing phenylalanine or tryptophan. Clone size is stated in some rows and not others, as once, few, many or a class when expanded.

v_call clone_size cdr3_aa
TRBV6-1 many ASSDGDDPYNEQF
TRBV20-1 many STGTSGSWVTDTQY
TRBV18 many ASSPDSTYEQY
TRBV7-2 many ASSTTGTGFNEQY
TRBV28 - ASLAYSGNSYEQY
TRBV5-1 - ASSPSGRGSYNEQF
TRBV5-6 many ASSLGTGLETQY
TRBV2 - ASSELSAGGKTDTQY
TRBV21-1 few ASSRKGTGDYEQY
TRBV6-2/TRBV6-3 few ASSYVTGSSNTEAF
TRBV6-2/TRBV6-3 - ASSYQEANVLT
TRBV7-9 many ASSYRNTNYGYT
TRBV12-3/TRBV12-4 - ASSLTIQGSSTGELF
TRBV7-9 - ASGSGSYT
TRBV11-2 many ASSLIMAGAEQY
TRBV3-1 few ASFSSRSYEQY
TRBV7-8 many ASSPPGFSGANVLT
TRBV4-1 - ASSQVLRETQY
TRBV15 few ATSRRKQGGEGYT
TRBV7-2 many ASSSPGAGYSYEQY
TRBV5-5 - ASSSGTSGRTDTQY
TRBV20-1 many SALIRDTSYSNQPQH
TRBV20-1 - SARTTGGGHYNEQF
TRBV13 many ASSLGGAFTYEQY
TRBV6-6 few ASSRQAGGNTGELF
TRBV5-1 many ASAKNGNLDEKLF
TRBV28 few ASSIGLAGDISYNEQF
TRBV11-2 - ASSLSVGFQETQY
TRBV28 many ASSPHQRTGTDEQY
TRBV7-9 many ASSQGLVNLKNIQY
TRBV6-6 many ASSSSGGQETQY
TRBV19 few ATSLSEGATQY
TRBV3-1 many ASSHKQGRGPNEQY
TRBV5-1 few ASNPDPGNEQF
TRBV27 many ASSSRDTQY